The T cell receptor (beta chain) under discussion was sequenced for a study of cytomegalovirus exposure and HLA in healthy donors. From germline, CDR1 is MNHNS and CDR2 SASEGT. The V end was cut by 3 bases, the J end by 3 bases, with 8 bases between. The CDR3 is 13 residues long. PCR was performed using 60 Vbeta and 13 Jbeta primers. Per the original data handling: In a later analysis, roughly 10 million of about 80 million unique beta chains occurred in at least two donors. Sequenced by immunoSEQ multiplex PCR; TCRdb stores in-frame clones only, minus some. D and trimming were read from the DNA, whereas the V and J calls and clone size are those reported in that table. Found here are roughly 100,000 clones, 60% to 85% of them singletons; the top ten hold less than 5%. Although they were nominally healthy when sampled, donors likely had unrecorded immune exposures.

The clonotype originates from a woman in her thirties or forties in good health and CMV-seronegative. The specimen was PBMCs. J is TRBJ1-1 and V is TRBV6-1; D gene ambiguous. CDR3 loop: CASSDHRDTEAFF. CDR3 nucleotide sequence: TGTGCCAGCAGTGATCACCGGGACACTGAAGCTTTCTTT.